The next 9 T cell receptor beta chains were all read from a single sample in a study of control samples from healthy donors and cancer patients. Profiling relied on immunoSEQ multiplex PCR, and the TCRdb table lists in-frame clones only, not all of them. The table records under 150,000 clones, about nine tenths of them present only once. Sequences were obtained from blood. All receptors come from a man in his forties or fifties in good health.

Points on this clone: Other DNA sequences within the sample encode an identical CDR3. The CDR3 DNA sequence: TGTGCCAGCAGCCCGGGACAGGGGGACACCGGGGAGCTGTTTTTT. Translating gives CASSPGQGDTGELFF. This chain uses TRBV7-9 with TRBJ2-2; 11 bases are shared with TRBD1. Looked up from germline, CDR1 is SEHNR and CDR2 is FQNEAQ (reference sequence). V dropped 5 bases and J dropped 3; count of bases not matched to a gene: 2. CDR3 length: 15 residues.

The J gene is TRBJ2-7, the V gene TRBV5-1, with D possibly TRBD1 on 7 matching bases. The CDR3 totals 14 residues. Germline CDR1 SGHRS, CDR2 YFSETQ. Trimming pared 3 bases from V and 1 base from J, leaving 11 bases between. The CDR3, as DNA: TGCGCCAGCAGCTCCCAGGGGGGTTCCTACGAGCAGTACTTC. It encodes CASSSQGGSYEQYF.

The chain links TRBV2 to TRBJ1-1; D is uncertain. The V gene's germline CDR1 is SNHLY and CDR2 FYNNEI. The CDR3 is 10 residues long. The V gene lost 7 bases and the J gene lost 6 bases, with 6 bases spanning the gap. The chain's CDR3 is CASTTAEAFF. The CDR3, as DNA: TGTGCCAGCACGACGGCTGAAGCTTTCTTT.

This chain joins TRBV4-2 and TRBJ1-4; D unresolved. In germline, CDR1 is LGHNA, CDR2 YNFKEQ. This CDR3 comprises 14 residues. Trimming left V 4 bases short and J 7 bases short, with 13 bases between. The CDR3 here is CASSPPGSLEKLFF. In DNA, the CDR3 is TGTGCCAGCAGCCCGCCCGGGAGTCTTGAAAAACTGTTTTTT.

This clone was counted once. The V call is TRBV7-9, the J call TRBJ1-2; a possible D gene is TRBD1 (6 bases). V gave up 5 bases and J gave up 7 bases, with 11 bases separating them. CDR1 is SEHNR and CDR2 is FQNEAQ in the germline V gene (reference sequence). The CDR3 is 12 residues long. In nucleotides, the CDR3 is TGTGCCAGCAGCCTAGAGGGGGGTGGCTACACCTTC. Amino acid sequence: CASSLEGGGYTF.

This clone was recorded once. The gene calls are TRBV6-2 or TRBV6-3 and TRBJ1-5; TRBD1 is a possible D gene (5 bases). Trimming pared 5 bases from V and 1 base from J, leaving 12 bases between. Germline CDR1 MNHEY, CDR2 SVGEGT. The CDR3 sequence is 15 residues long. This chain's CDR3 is CASSSLKGSNQPQHF. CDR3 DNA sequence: TGTGCCAGCAGTAGCTTGAAGGGGAGCAATCAGCCCCAGCATTTT.

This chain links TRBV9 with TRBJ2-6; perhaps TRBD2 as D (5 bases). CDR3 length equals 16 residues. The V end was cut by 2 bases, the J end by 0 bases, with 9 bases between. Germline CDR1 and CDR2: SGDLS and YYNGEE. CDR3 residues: CASSVNRDSGANVLTF. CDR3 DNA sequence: TGTGCCAGCAGCGTTAACCGGGACTCTGGGGCCAACGTCCTGACTTTC.

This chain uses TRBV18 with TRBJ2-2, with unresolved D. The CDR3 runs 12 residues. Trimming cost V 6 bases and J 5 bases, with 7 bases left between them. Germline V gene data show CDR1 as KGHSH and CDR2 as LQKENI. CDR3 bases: TGTGCCAGCTCTTCGGGTACCGGGGAGCTGTTTTTT. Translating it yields CASSSGTGELFF.

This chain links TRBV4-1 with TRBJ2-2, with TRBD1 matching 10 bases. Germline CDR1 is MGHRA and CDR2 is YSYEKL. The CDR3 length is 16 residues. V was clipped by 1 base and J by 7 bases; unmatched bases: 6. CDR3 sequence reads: CASSQVDRGLGGELFF. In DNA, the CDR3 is TGCGCCAGCAGCCAAGTCGACAGGGGGCTAGGCGGGGAGCTGTTTTTT.